This TCR beta chain was sequenced in a study of T cells in localized non-small cell lung cancer. Findings and caveats of the study: There was higher T cell clonality in uninvolved adjacent lung than in tumor, and it was highest there. Median roughly 57 top-100 tumor clones were shared with paired adjacent lung. There was an association of higher blood T cell density with longer overall survival. Heterogeneity remains possible because sequencing was limited to only one tumor region.

Germline values: CDR1 MDHEN, CDR2 SYDVKM. There are 16 residues in the CDR3. Deletions cut 6 bases from V and 0 bases from J, with 15 bases between. Data came from immunoSEQ multiplex PCR; TCRdb stores just in-frame clones and leaves some out. The profile shows around 21,000 clones, around 83% of them singletons. With regard to this clone: Its antigen is currently unknown.

Sequenced material: peripheral blood, taken before any cancer treatment. This TCR was recovered from a man aged 35 to 70 with stage I lung adenocarcinoma. The chain is built from TRBV28 and TRBJ1-5; D unresolved. The CDR3 reads CASRAIQLYSNQPQHF. The DNA of the CDR3 is TGTGCCAGCAGAGCGATCCAGTTATATAGCAATCAGCCCCAGCATTTT. The variable domain in full, with the rest retrieved from reference TRBV28 and TRBJ1-5, is DVKVTQSSRYLVKRTGEKVFLECVQDMDHENMFWYRQDPGLGLRLIYFSYDVKMKEKGDIPEGYSVSREKKERFSLILESASTNQTSMYLCASRAIQLYSNQPQHFGDGTRLSIL.